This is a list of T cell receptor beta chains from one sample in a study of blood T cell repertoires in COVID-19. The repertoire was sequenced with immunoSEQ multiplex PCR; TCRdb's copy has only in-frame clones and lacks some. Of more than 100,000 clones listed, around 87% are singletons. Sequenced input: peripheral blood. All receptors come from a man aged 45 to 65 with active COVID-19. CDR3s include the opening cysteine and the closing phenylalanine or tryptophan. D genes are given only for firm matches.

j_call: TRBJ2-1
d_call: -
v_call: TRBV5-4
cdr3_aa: CASRSGGKSSYNEQFF

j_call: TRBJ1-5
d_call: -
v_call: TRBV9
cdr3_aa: CASARNPNQPQHF

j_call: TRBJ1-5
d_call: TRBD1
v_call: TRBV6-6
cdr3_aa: CASRETGIHQPQHF

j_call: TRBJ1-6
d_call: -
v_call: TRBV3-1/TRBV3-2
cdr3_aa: CASSINRRGLSPLHF

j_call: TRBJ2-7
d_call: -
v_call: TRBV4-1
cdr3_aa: CASSQTRGTTYEQYF

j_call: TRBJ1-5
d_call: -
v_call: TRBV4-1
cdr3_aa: CASSNALSYNQPQHF

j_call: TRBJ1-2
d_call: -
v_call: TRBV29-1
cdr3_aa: CSAAGDGYTF

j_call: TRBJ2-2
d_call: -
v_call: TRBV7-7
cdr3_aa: CASSFSGVGELFF

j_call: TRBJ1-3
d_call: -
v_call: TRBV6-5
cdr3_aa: CASTGGGTGNTIYF

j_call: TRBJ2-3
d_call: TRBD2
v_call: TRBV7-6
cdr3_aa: CASSQGGTSGGTDTQYF

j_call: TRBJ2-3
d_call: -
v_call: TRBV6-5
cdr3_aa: CASSSGGMVFTDTQYF

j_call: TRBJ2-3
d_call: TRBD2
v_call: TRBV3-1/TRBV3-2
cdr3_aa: CASSQPGGQDTQYF

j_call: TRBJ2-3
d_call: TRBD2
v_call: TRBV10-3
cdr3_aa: CAIRLTSGGPDTQYF

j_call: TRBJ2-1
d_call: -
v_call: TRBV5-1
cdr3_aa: CASSSGGADLSYNEQFF

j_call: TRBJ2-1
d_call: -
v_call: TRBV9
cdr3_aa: CASSVGTGYNEQFF

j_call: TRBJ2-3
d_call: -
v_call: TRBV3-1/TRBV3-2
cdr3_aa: CASSQEQGMGADTQYF

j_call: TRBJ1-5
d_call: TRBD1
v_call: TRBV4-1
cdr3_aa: CASSQAGGRGNQPQHF

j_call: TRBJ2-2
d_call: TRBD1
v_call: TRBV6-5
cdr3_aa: CASSYSGTGVYGELFF

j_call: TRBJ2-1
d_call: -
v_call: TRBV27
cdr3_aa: CASSLEGGSYNEQFF

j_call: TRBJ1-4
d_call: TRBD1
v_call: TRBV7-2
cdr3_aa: CASSPNRGRTNEKLFF

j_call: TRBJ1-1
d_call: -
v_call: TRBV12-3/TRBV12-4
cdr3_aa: CASSFQGSTEAFF

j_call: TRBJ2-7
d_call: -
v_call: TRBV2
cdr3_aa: CASSEYYEQYF

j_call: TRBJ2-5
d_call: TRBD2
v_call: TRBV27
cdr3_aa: CASSSLSLAEETQYF

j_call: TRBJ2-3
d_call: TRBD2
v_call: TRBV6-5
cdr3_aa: CASRSGTSLDTQYF

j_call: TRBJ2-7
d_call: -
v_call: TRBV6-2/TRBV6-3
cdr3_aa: CASSLAYPEQYF

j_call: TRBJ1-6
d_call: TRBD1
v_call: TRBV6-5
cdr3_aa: CASRYRGNNSPLHF

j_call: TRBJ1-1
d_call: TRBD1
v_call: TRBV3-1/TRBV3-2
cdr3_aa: CASSQGTGLPEAFF

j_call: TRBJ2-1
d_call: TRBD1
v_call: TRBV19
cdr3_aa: CASTPGGQGYNEQFF

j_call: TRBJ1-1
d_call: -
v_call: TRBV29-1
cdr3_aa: CSVAGGGEAFF

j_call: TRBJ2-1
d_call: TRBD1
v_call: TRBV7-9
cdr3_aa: CASSLAQGAYNEQFF

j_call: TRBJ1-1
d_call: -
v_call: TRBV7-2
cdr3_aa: CASSIERRLNTEAFF

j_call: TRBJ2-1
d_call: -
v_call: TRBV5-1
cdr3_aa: CASSAGQSYNEQFF

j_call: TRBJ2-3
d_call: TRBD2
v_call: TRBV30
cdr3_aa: CAWGHRGGGADTQYF

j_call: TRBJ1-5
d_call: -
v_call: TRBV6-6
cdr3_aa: CASSSGVAGANQPQHF

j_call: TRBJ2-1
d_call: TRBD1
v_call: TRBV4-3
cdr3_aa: CASSRSDGQGDEQFF

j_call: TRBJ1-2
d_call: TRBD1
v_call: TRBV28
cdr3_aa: CASREGQMSGYTF

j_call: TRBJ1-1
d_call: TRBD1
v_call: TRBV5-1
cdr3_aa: CASSADRGTTEAFF

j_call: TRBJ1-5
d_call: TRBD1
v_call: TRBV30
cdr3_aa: CAWSGGQGRNQPQHF

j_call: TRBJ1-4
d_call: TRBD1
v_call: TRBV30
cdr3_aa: CAWSRPLGTGSLFF

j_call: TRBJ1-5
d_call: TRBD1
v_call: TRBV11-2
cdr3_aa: CASSLGDSRNQPQHF

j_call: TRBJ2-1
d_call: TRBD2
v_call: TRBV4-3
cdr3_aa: CASSQVASGGLAFF

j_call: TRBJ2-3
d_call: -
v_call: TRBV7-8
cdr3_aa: CASSSTGKSTDTQYF

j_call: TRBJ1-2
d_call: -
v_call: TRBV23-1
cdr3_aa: CASSQPDRYYGYTF

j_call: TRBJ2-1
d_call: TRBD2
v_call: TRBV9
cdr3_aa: CASSVGRGAYNEQFF

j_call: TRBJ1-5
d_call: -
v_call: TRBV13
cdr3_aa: CASSLYRASNQPQHF

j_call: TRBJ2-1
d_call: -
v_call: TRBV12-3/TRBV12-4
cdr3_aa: CASSHRRGEQFF

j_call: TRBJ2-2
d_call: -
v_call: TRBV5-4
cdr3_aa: CASSRQNTGELFF